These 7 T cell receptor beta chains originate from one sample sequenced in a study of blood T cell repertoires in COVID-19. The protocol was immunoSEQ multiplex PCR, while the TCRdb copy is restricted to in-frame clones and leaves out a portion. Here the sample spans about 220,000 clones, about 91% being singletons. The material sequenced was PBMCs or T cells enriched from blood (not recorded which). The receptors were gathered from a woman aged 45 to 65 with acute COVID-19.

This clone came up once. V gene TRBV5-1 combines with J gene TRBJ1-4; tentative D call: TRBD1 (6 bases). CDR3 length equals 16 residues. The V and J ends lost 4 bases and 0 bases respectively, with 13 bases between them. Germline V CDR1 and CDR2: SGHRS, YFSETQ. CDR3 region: CASSTGQSSTNEKLFF. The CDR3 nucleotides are TGCGCCAGCAGCACAGGACAGTCCTCAACTAATGAAAAACTGTTTTTT.

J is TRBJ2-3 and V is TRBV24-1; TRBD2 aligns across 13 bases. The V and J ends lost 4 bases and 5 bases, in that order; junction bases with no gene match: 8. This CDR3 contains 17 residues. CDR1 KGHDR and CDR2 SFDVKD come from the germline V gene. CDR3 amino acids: CATSDPGLAGVEDTQYF. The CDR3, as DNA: TGTGCCACCAGTGACCCCGGACTAGCGGGAGTAGAAGATACGCAGTATTTT.

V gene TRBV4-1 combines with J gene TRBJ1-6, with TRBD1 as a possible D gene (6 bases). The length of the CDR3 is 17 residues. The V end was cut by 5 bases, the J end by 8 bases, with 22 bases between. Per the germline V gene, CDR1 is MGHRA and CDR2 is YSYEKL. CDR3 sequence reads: CASSERGMQGPDSPLHF. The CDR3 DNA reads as TGCGCCAGCAGCGAGAGGGGGATGCAGGGTCCAGATTCACCCCTCCACTTT.

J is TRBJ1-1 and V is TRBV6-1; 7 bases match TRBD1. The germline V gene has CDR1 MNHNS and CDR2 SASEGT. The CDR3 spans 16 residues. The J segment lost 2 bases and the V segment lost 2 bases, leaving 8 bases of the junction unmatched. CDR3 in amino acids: CASSEFVGQLNTEAFF. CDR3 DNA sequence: TGTGCCAGCAGTGAATTCGTGGGACAGCTCAACACTGAAGCTTTCTTT.

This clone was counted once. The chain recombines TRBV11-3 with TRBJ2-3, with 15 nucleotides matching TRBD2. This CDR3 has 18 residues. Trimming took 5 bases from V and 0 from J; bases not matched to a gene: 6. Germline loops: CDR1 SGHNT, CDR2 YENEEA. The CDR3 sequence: CASSPGTSGRSSTDTQYF. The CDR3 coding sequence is TGTGCCAGCAGCCCCGGGACTAGCGGGAGGAGTAGCACAGATACGCAGTATTTT.

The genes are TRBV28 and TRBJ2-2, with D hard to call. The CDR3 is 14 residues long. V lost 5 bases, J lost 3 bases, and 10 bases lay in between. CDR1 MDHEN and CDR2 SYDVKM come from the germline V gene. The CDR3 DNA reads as TGTGCCAGCAGTCTCCAACTTGACACCGGGGAGCTGTTTTTT. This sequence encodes CASSLQLDTGELFF.

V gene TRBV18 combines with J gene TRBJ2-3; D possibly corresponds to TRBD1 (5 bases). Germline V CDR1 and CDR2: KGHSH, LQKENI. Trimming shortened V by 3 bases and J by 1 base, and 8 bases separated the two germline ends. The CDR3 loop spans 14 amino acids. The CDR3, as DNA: TGTGCCAGCTCACCCCAACAGGGCACAGATACGCAGTATTTT. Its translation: CASSPQQGTDTQYF. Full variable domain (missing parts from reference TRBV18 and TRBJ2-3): NAGVMQNPRHLVRRRGQEARLRCSPMKGHSHVYWYRQLPEEGLKFMVYLQKENIIDESGMPKERFSAEFPKEGPSILRIQQVVRGDSAAYFCASSPQQGTDTQYFGPGTRLTVL.